This T cell receptor beta chain was documented in a study of identical twins. This clonotype was counted only a few times. J lost 3 bases, V lost 4 bases, and 7 bases had no gene match. The CDR3 is 15 residues long. CDR1 and CDR2 (germline): DFQATT, SNEGSKA (reference sequence). TCRdb reprocessed the 5' RACE reads via MiXCR and lists one record per CDR3 protein. This sample yields hundreds of thousands of distinct CDR3 sequences, of which about 7.1% are seen a single time; 1.6% belongs to the top ten. The sample was also reused in another study, on yellow fever vaccine responses in identical twins.

Input material: PBMCs. The rearrangement links TRBV20-1 to TRBJ1-5; 9 bases line up with TRBD1. The clonotype comes from a woman under 30 in good health. This CDR3 reads CSAILGQGYNQPQHF. The CDR3 nucleotides read TGCAGTGCTATCCTAGGACAGGGGTACAATCAGCCCCAGCATTTT.